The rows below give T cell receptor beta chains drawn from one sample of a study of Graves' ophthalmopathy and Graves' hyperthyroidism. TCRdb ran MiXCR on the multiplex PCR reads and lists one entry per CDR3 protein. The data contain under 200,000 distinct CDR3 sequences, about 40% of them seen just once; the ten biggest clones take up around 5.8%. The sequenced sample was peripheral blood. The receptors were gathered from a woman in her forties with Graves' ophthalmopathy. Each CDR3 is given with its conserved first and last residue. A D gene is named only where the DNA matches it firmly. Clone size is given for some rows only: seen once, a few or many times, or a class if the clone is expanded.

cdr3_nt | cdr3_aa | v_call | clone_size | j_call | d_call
TGTGCCAGCAGTTACTCCGGGAGACCGAGCCCTTGGGAGCAGTACTTC | CASSYSGRPSPWEQYF | TRBV6-5 | many | TRBJ2-7 | .
TGTGCCAGCAGAAAAGGGGCGAAACAAGAGACCCAGTACTTC | CASRKGAKQETQYF | TRBV6-5 | many | TRBJ2-5 | .
TGTGCCAGCAATTTCCGGGACAGGGGTCCATATGGCTACACCTTC | CASNFRDRGPYGYTF | TRBV28 | many | TRBJ1-2 | TRBD1
TGTGCCAGCAGTTGGGACACGCGTGCTTTCTTT | CASSWDTRAFF | TRBV28 | many | TRBJ1-1 | .
TGTGCCAGCAGCTTCCGGACAGGGGAGGACGGGGAGCTGTTTTTT | CASSFRTGEDGELFF | TRBV9 | once | TRBJ2-2 | TRBD1
TGTGCCAGCAGACGGGGACCAGAAGCTTTCTTT | CASRRGPEAFF | TRBV12-3/TRBV12-4 | . | TRBJ1-1 | .
TGTGCCAGCAGTTACCAGGGGACAGGGGGGCGGTCTGAAGCTTTCTTT | CASSYQGTGGRSEAFF | TRBV6-5 | . | TRBJ1-1 | TRBD1
TGCAGTGCTAGGGACCCCGGGACAGGGTTTGACGAGCAGTACTTC | CSARDPGTGFDEQYF | TRBV20-1 | . | TRBJ2-7 | TRBD1
TGTGCCAGCAGCTTAGGTAACTTACAGGACGCATCGGGCTACACCTTC | CASSLGNLQDASGYTF | TRBV7-9 | many | TRBJ1-2 | .
TGTGCCAGCAGTTTGGGCAGCTCGAACACTGAAGCTTTCTTT | CASSLGSSNTEAFF | TRBV12-3/TRBV12-4 | . | TRBJ1-1 | .
TGTGCCAGCAGTTCGTCGGACAGATACACTGAAGCTTTCTTT | CASSSSDRYTEAFF | TRBV12-3/TRBV12-4 | . | TRBJ1-1 | .
TGTGCCAGCAGCTCCCGTGAAGGGAGCAATCAGCCCCAGCATTTT | CASSSREGSNQPQHF | TRBV7-2 | many | TRBJ1-5 | .
TGTGCCAGCAGTCAGCATATGGAGACCCAGTACTTC | CASSQHMETQYF | TRBV6-2/TRBV6-3 | . | TRBJ2-5 | .
TGCAGTGCCCTCCCCTATTCTGAAGCTTTCTTT | CSALPYSEAFF | TRBV20-1 | few | TRBJ1-1 | .
TGTGCCAGTAGTTCCTCAGGGGTCGGGAATTCACCCCTCCACTTT | CASSSSGVGNSPLHF | TRBV19 | many | TRBJ1-6 | .
TGTGCCAGCAGACATGGGGGGTCTCAGCCCCAGCATTTT | CASRHGGSQPQHF | TRBV28 | many | TRBJ1-5 | .
TGTGCCAGCAGTTACGAGCGGCCTCAGATTTATAGCAATCAGCCCCAGCATTTT | CASSYERPQIYSNQPQHF | TRBV6-2/TRBV6-3 | . | TRBJ1-5 | .
TGTGCCAGCCAACCCAGCCGCAATCAGCCCCAGCATTTT | CASQPSRNQPQHF | TRBV7-2 | once | TRBJ1-5 | .
TGTGCCAGTGGGACAGGTCTTTCCTACGAGCAGTACTTC | CASGTGLSYEQYF | TRBV13 | many | TRBJ2-7 | TRBD1
TGTGCCAGCAGTTTATTGGGGGCCGGGGATGGCTACACCTTC | CASSLLGAGDGYTF | TRBV12-3/TRBV12-4 | many | TRBJ1-2 | .
TGTGCCAGCAGTCAAACAGGGAATTCACCCCTCCACTTT | CASSQTGNSPLHF | TRBV12-3/TRBV12-4 | once | TRBJ1-6 | .
TGTGCCAGCAGAACGACAGGAAACACTGAAGCTTTCTTT | CASRTTGNTEAFF | TRBV6-1 | . | TRBJ1-1 | .
TGTGCCAGCAGCCCCCTCCCGGACAGGGCCTACGAGCAGTACTTC | CASSPLPDRAYEQYF | TRBV28 | . | TRBJ2-7 | TRBD1
TGCAGTGCTATCCGAGGGCGGTCCGGGGAGCTGTTTTTT | CSAIRGRSGELFF | TRBV20-1 | many | TRBJ2-2 | .
TGTGCCTCCTCTAGCGGGAGGGCGACAGATACGCAGTATTTT | CASSSGRATDTQYF | TRBV10-3 | . | TRBJ2-3 | TRBD2
TGTGCCACCAGCAGAGATCCAATTGAGACCCAGTACTTC | CATSRDPIETQYF | TRBV15 | few | TRBJ2-5 | .
TGTGCCAGCACCCCGCAGGGGATTGGGAATCAGCCCCAGCATTTT | CASTPQGIGNQPQHF | TRBV28 | . | TRBJ1-5 | .
TGTGCCAGCAGTTATTCGAACAGGGGCTATGGCTACACCTTC | CASSYSNRGYGYTF | TRBV6-9 | many | TRBJ1-2 | TRBD1
TGTGCTAGTGGTTTGGGAGCGGGAGGGCCTGCGGAGACCCAGTACTTC | CASGLGAGGPAETQYF | TRBV12-5 | . | TRBJ2-5 | TRBD2
TGTGCCAGCAGTCCCCGACGGACGAATTCACCCCTCCACTTT | CASSPRRTNSPLHF | TRBV27 | many | TRBJ1-6 | .
TGCAGTGCTAGATCCCTGCCCCCCTACGAGCAGTACTTC | CSARSLPPYEQYF | TRBV20-1 | . | TRBJ2-7 | .
TGTGCCAGCAGTTTAATACAGGGACAGAACACCGGGGAGCTGTTTTTT | CASSLIQGQNTGELFF | TRBV28 | . | TRBJ2-2 | .
TGTGCCAGCAGGGACGGCCCAGGGATGGGAGGCTACACCTTC | CASRDGPGMGGYTF | TRBV6-1 | . | TRBJ1-2 | .
TGTGCCAGCAGGCCCGGACAGGGGGTGACCCAGTACTTC | CASRPGQGVTQYF | TRBV7-9 | . | TRBJ2-5 | TRBD1
TGTGCCAGCAACTCCGGGACACCCGCCTATGGCTACACCTTC | CASNSGTPAYGYTF | TRBV5-8 | many | TRBJ1-2 | .
TGTGCCAGCACTCGAGGGGGGGGAGAGACCCAGTACTTC | CASTRGGGETQYF | TRBV12-3/TRBV12-4 | . | TRBJ2-5 | .
TGTGCCAGCGATTCGTTAGCAGGTACCTACGAGCAGTACTTC | CASDSLAGTYEQYF | TRBV28 | . | TRBJ2-7 | .
TGCAGTGCTAGAGTGGGTGACAGGGGGCTCGAGCAGTACTTC | CSARVGDRGLEQYF | TRBV20-1 | once | TRBJ2-7 | TRBD1
TGTGCCAGCAGCTCTGGACAGGGAACAGATACGCAGTATTTT | CASSSGQGTDTQYF | TRBV11-1 | many | TRBJ2-3 | TRBD1
TGCGCCAGCAGCCAAGATTCGGGTTCACCCCTCCACTTT | CASSQDSGSPLHF | TRBV4-1 | many | TRBJ1-6 | .
TGTGCCAGCAGTTGGGCGGGGGGCTTGAGCTCCTATAATTCACCCCTCCACTTT | CASSWAGGLSSYNSPLHF | TRBV12-3/TRBV12-4 | few | TRBJ1-6 | .
TGTGCCAGCAGTCAATCCGGGATCCCAGGGCTGAGGTACGAGCAGTACTTC | CASSQSGIPGLRYEQYF | TRBV12-3/TRBV12-4 | . | TRBJ2-7 | .
TGTGCCACCAGCAGAGATTCGGGGACGGGAAACACCATATATTTT | CATSRDSGTGNTIYF | TRBV15 | many | TRBJ1-3 | .
TGTGCCAGCAGCGCGGCAGGGGTATCCACTGAAGCTTTCTTT | CASSAAGVSTEAFF | TRBV9 | many | TRBJ1-1 | .
TGTGCCAGCAGTTCCCTGGGACTAGCGGGCCAAGAGACCCAGTACTTC | CASSSLGLAGQETQYF | TRBV6-2/TRBV6-3 | many | TRBJ2-5 | TRBD2
TGTGCCAGCAGCCCCAGGGCCAAGTGGGGGCACGAGCAGTACTTC | CASSPRAKWGHEQYF | TRBV6-1 | . | TRBJ2-7 | .
TGCAGCGTTGCGACCCATTTGAGAAGACAAGAGACCCAGTACTTC | CSVATHLRRQETQYF | TRBV29-1 | . | TRBJ2-5 | .
TGTGCCAGCAGTGACCCCGGGGGCAGGAGTACGCGGGGCTACACCTTC | CASSDPGGRSTRGYTF | TRBV6-1 | few | TRBJ1-2 | .